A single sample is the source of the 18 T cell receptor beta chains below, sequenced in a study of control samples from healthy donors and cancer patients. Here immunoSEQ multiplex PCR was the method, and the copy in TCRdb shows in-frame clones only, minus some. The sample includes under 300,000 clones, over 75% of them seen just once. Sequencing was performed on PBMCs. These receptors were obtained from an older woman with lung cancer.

This CDR3 is CASSLLAARDGYTF. The CDR3 nucleotides are TGCGCCAGCAGCTTGTTGGCGGCGAGGGATGGCTACACCTTC. The chain carries TRBV5-1 and TRBJ1-2; D call uncertain. Trimming removed 1 base at V and 6 bases at J, with 13 bases between. This CDR3 region has 14 residues. The germline gives CDR1 SGHRS, CDR2 YFSETQ.

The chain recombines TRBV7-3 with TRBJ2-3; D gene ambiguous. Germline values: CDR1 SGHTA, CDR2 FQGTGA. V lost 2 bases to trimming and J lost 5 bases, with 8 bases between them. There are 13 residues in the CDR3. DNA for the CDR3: TGTGCCAGCAGCTTATCCTTGGTAGATACGCAGTATTTT. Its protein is CASSLSLVDTQYF.

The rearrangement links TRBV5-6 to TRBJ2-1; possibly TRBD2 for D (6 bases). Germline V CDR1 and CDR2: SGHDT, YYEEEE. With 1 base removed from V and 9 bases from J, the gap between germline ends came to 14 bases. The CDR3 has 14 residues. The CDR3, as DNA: TGTGCCAGCAGCTTGAGGGGTGACGGGGGTGAGCAGTTCTTC. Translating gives CASSLRGDGGEQFF.

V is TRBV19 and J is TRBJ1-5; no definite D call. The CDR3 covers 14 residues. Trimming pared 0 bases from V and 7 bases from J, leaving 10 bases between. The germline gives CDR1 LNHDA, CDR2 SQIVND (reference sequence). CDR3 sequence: CASSIDSRPQPQHF. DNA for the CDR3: TGTGCCAGTAGTATAGATAGTAGGCCCCAGCCCCAGCATTTT.

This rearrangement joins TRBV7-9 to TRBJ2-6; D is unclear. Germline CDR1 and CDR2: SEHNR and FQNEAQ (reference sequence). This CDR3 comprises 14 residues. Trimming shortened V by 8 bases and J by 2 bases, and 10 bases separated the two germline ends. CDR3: CASDGGAGANVLTF. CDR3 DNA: TGTGCCAGCGACGGCGGCGCTGGGGCCAACGTCCTGACTTTC.

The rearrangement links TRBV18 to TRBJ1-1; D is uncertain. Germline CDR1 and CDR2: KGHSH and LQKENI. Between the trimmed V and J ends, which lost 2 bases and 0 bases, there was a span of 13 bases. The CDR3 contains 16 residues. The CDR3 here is CASSPRNGPVNTEAFF. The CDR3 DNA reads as TGTGCCAGCTCACCAAGGAACGGGCCAGTGAACACTGAAGCTTTCTTT.

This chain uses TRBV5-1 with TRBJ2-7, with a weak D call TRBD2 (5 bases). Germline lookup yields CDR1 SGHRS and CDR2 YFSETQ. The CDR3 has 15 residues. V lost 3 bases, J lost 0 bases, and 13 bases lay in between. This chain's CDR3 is CASSSNLGSSYEQYF. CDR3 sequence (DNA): TGCGCCAGCAGCTCTAACTTAGGGAGCTCCTACGAGCAGTACTTC.

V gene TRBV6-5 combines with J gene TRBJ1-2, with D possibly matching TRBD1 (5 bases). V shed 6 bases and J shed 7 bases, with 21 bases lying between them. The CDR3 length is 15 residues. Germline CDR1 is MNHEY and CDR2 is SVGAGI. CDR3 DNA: TGTGCCAGCAGCGGGGGGGGACTCGATCGCACTGGCTACACCTTC. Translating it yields CASSGGGLDRTGYTF.

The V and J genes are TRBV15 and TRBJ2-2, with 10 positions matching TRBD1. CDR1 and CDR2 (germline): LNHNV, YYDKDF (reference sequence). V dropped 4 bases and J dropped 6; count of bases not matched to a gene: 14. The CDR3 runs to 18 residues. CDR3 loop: CATSTRDRGGVVAGELFF. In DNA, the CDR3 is TGTGCCACCAGCACCCGGGACAGGGGCGGCGTAGTGGCCGGGGAGCTGTTTTTT.

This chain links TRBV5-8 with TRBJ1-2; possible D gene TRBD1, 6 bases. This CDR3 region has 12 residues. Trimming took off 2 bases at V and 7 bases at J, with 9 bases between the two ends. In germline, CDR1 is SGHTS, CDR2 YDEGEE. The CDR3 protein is CASSLQGFGYTF. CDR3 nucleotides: TGTGCCAGCAGCTTACAGGGATTTGGCTACACCTTC. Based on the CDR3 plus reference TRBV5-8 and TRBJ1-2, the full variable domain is EAGVTQSPTHLIKTRGQQATLRCSPISGHTSVYWYQQALGLGLQFLLWYDEGEERNRGNFPPRFSGRQFPNYSSELNVNALELEDSALYLCASSLQGFGYTFGSGTRLTVV.

The CDR3 DNA reads TGCGCCAGCAGCTTGGTCCCATTAATTACGAGTGAAAAACTGTTTTTT. This codes for CASSLVPLITSEKLFF. The chain couples TRBV5-1 to TRBJ1-4; no firm D call. The V and J ends lost 0 bases and 7 bases respectively, with 16 bases between them. The CDR3 length is 16 residues. Germline-derived CDR1 and CDR2 are SGHRS and YFSETQ.

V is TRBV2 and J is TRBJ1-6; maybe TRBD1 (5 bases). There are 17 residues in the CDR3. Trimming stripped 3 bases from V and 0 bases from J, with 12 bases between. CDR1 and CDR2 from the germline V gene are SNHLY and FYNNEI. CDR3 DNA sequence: TGTGCCAGCAGTGAGGGGGGGGGATTCTCCTATAATTCACCCCTCCACTTT. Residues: CASSEGGGFSYNSPLHF.

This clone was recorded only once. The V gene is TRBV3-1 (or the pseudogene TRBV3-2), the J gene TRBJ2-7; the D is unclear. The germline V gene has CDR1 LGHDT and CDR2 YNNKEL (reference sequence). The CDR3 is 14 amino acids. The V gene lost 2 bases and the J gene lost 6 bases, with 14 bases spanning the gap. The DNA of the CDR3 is TGTGCCAGCAGCCAAAGGACCGTAGGCTCCGAGCAGTACTTC. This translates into CASSQRTVGSEQYF.

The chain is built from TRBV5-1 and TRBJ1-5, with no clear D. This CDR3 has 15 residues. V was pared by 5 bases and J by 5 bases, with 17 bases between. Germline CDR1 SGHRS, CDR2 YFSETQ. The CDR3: CASSSNPGSYQPQHF. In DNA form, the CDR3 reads TGCGCCAGCAGTTCAAACCCGGGATCCTATCAGCCCCAGCATTTT.

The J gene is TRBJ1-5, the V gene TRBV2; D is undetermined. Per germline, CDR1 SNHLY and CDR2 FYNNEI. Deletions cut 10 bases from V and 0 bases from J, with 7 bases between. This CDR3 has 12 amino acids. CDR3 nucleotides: TGTGCCACCGGAAATAGCAATCAGCCCCAGCATTTT. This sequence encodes CATGNSNQPQHF.

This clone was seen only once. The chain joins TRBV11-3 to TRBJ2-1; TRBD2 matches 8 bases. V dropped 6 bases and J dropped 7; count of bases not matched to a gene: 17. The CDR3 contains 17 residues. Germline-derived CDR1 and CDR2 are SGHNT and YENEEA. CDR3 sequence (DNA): TGTGCCAGCAGTCCACGGGAGGGGAGAAGGGGCCGGAATGAGCAGTTCTTC. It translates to CASSPREGRRGRNEQFF.

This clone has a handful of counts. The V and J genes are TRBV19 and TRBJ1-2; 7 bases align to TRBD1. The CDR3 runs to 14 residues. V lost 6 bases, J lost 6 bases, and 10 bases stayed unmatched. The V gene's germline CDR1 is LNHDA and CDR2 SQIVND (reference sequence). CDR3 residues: CASRETGTNNGYTF. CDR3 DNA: TGTGCCAGTAGGGAGACAGGGACTAATAATGGCTACACCTTC.

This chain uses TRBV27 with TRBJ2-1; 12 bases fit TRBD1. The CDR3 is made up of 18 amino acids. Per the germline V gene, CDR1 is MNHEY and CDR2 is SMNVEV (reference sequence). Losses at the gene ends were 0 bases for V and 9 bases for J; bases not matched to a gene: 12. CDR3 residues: CASSLSPSGTGGQGEQFF. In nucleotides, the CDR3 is TGTGCCAGCAGTTTATCACCATCCGGGACAGGGGGCCAAGGTGAGCAGTTCTTC.